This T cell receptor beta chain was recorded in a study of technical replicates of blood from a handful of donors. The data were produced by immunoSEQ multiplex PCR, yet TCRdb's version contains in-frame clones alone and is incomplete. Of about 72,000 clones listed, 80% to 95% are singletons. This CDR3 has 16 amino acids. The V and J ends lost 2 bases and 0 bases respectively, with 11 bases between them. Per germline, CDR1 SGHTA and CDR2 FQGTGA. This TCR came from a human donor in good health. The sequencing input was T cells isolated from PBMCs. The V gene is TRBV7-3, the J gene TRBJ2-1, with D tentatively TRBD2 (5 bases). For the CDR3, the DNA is TGTGCCAGCAGCTTATACGGGGAGAGCTCCTACAATGAGCAGTTCTTC. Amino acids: CASSLYGESSYNEQFF.